Given below is one T cell receptor (beta chain) in context. The data were produced by immunoSEQ multiplex PCR, yet TCRdb's version contains in-frame clones alone and is incomplete. The data show about 83,000 clones, roughly 86% seen once. The record originates from a study of T cell responses to AZD1222 COVID-19 vaccine. Here the sequenced sample was peripheral blood, taken on day 0 of AZD1222 vaccination. The sequence came from an adult in good health.

The CDR3 here is CASSLAPTLGSQPQHF. Written as DNA, the CDR3 is TGTGCCAGCAGCTTAGCCCCGACACTCGGAAGTCAGCCCCAGCATTTT. This chain connects TRBV7-2 to TRBJ1-5, with D unresolved. The CDR3 sequence is 16 residues long. The ends were cut back, 0 bases at V and 6 bases at J, with 15 bases in the middle. Germline V gives CDR1 SGHTA, CDR2 FQGNSA.